This entry lists 10 T cell receptor beta chains sequenced from one sample in a study of T cell responses to AZD1222 COVID-19 vaccine (dated by TCRdb to the early 2020s). The receptor library was made with the immunoSEQ multiplex PCR assay. The table comes from immuneACCESS by way of TCRdb, which keeps in-frame sequences with V and J called. Part of the clones is missing from these tables; in studies checked, under half for an unresolved V gene and the rest for unknown reasons. Present in this sample are 140,000 to 150,000 clones, roughly nine tenths of which were seen just once. Jointly, the top ten make up approximately 3.6% of the sample. Explained via the paper, the time point label denotes: about 28 days (+/-7) after the second vaccine dose. The sample in question was peripheral blood, obtained 28 days after the second AZD1222 dose. Receptor source: an adult who received the AZD1222 COVID-19 vaccine.

The J gene is TRBJ2-1, the V gene TRBV19, with D uncertain. V lost 5 bases, J lost 7 bases, and 21 bases lay in between. CDR1 and CDR2 (germline): LNHDA, SQIVND (reference sequence). The CDR3 sequence is 16 residues long. In nucleotides, the CDR3 is TGTGCCAGTAGTTTTGGGTACTCGGTCATTGGGAATGAGCAGTTCTTC. Protein: CASSFGYSVIGNEQFF.

V gene TRBV4-3 combines with J gene TRBJ2-1; possible D gene TRBD2, 6 bases. The CDR3 consists of 15 residues. CDR1 is LGHNA and CDR2 is YSLEER in the germline V gene. Between the trimmed V and J ends, which lost 1 base and 6 bases, there was a span of 13 bases. CDR3 coding DNA: TGCGCCAGCAGCCAAGGACTAGACGGTGGCAATGAGCAGTTCTTC. Its translation is CASSQGLDGGNEQFF.

The chain recombines TRBV5-1 with TRBJ2-7, with D unresolved. The germline CDR1 and CDR2 sequences are SGHRS and YFSETQ. This CDR3 has 11 residues. The V end lost 4 bases, the J end lost 1 base, and 3 bases lay between the germline ends. CDR3 residues: CASSQSYEQYF. CDR3 bases: TGCGCCAGCAGCCAATCCTACGAGCAGTACTTC.

This clone was observed once. The rearrangement uses TRBV30 and TRBJ1-1, with D unresolved. Germline-derived CDR1 and CDR2 are GTSNPN and SVGIG (reference sequence). This CDR3 region has 13 residues. The germline V and J ends were trimmed by 8 bases and 3 bases, with 16 bases remaining between them. The CDR3 loop is CARIDGGYTEAFF. CDR3 bases: TGTGCCCGAATAGACGGCGGTTACACTGAAGCTTTCTTT.

The chain joins TRBV19 to TRBJ2-2, with no clear D. Germline CDR1 and CDR2: LNHDA and SQIVND (reference sequence). Deletions cut 2 bases from V and 4 bases from J, with 11 bases between. This CDR3 region has 15 residues. The CDR3 loop reads CASSIFSPVTGELFF. The CDR3 DNA reads TGTGCCAGTAGTATATTTAGCCCGGTCACCGGGGAGCTGTTTTTT. Based on the CDR3 plus reference TRBV19 and TRBJ2-2, the full variable domain is DGGITQSPKYLFRKEGQNVTLSCEQNLNHDAMYWYRQDPGQGLRLIYYSQIVNDFQKGDIAEGYSVSREKKESFPLTVTSAQKNPTAFYLCASSIFSPVTGELFFGEGSRLTVL.

A few counts support this clone. The V gene is TRBV3-1 (or the pseudogene TRBV3-2), the J gene TRBJ2-7; possibly TRBD1 or TRBD2 for D (5 bases each). CDR1 is LGHDT, CDR2 YNNKEL, per germline (reference sequence). The CDR3 is 16 residues long. V was trimmed by 1 base and J by 5 bases, leaving 18 bases between them. CDR3 sequence reads: CASSQAPAGRSDEQYF. CDR3 nucleotide sequence: TGTGCCAGCAGCCAAGCTCCCGCAGGGAGAAGCGACGAGCAGTACTTC.

V gene TRBV11-2 combines with J gene TRBJ1-1, with D possibly being TRBD1 (5 bases). The V end lost 4 bases, the J end lost 2 bases, and 17 bases lay between the germline ends. CDR1 and CDR2 (germline): SGHAT, FQNNGV. This CDR3 spans 16 amino acids. This CDR3 is CASSSSTGTANTEAFF. CDR3 coding DNA: TGTGCCAGCAGCTCATCAACCGGGACGGCAAACACTGAAGCTTTCTTT.

V gene TRBV19 combines with J gene TRBJ1-1; TRBD1 agrees at 7 bases. Trimming removed 3 bases from V and 4 bases from J; junction bases left unmatched: 11. Germline V gives CDR1 LNHDA, CDR2 SQIVND (reference sequence). This CDR3 comprises 16 residues. CDR3 residues: CASSISLTGAGTEAFF. CDR3 bases: TGTGCCAGTAGTATTTCACTAACAGGGGCTGGCACTGAAGCTTTCTTT.

This sequence joins TRBV10-3 and TRBJ1-3; D unclear. V lost 0 bases and J 2 bases, leaving 5 bases between the germline ends. CDR3 size: 14 residues. Germline V gene data show CDR1 as ENHRY and CDR2 as SYGVKD. In DNA form, the CDR3 reads TGTGCCATCAGTGAGTCTGGGGCTGGAAACACCATATATTTT. Its translation is CAISESGAGNTIYF.

This clone occurred once. The rearrangement links TRBV5-8 to TRBJ1-4, with 11 bases matching TRBD1. Germline V gives CDR1 SGHTS, CDR2 YDEGEE. J gave up 8 bases and V 1 base, and 7 bases lay outside the gene matches. The CDR3 loop spans 16 amino acids. CDR3 loop: CASSLRVGTGGEKLFF. For the CDR3, the DNA is TGTGCCAGCAGCTTGCGAGTCGGGACAGGGGGGGAAAAACTGTTTTTT.